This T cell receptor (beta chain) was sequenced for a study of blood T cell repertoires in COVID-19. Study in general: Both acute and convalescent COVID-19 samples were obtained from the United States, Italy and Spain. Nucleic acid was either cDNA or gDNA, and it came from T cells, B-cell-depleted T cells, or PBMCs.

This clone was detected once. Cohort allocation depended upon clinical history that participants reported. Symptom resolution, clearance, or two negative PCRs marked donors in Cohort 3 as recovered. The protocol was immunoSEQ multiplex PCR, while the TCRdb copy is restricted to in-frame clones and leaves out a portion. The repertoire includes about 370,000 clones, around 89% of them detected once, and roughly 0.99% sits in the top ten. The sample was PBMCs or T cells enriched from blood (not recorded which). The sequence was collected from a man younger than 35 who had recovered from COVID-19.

The CDR3: CASSPQGHNTGELFF. CDR3 in DNA: TGCGCCAGCAGCCCCCAGGGGCACAACACCGGGGAGCTGTTTTTT. V is TRBV5-1 and J is TRBJ2-2, with D possibly matching TRBD1 (6 bases). The CDR3 runs to 15 residues. Trimming shortened V by 4 bases and J by 2 bases, and 12 bases separated the two germline ends. Germline V gene data show CDR1 as SGHRS and CDR2 as YFSETQ.